One and the same sample provided the 23 T cell receptor beta chains below, sequenced in a study of T cells in Graves' hyperthyroidism and ophthalmopathy. The source material, RNA transcripts, was used to amplify TCR beta CDR3 regions. Initially, a first-round RT-PCR of the TCR CDR3 employed the HTBI primer set. One entry per CDR3 protein, called by TCRdb with MiXCR from the multiplex PCR reads. The data show hundreds of thousands of distinct CDR3 sequences, about 14% seen once. Sequences were obtained from blood. These receptor sequences come from a woman between 40 and 50 years old with Graves' ophthalmopathy.

Ten or more counts support this clonotype. This sequence joins TRBV29-1 and TRBJ2-7, with 12 bases fitting TRBD2. CDR3 length: 16 amino acids. The germline V gene encodes CDR1 SQVTM and CDR2 ANQGSEA. The V segment lost 4 bases and the J segment 0 bases; nucleotides outside the gene matches: 7. The CDR3 sequence is CSVVALAGGLSYEQYF. The CDR3, as DNA: TGCAGCGTTGTTGCCCTAGCGGGAGGGCTCTCCTACGAGCAGTACTTC.

The J gene is TRBJ2-2, the V gene TRBV20-1, with 11 bases fitting TRBD2. Germline lookup yields CDR1 DFQATT and CDR2 SNEGSKA (reference sequence). V was pared by 6 bases and J by 4 bases, with 4 bases of the junction left unmatched. The length of the CDR3 is 14 residues. CDR3 nucleotides: TGCAGTGCGGTAGCGGGAGGGTCCACCGGGGAGCTGTTTTTT. Translation gives CSAVAGGSTGELFF.

This clonotype was seen ten or more times. The chain uses TRBV4-3 and TRBJ1-2, with D perhaps matching TRBD1 (5 bases). In germline, CDR1 is LGHNA, CDR2 YSLEER. The V end lost 3 bases, the J end lost 6 bases, and 20 bases lay between the germline ends. The CDR3 consists of 16 residues. CDR3 loop: CASSHTPQQGDNGYTF. DNA for the CDR3: TGCGCCAGCAGCCATACCCCCCAGCAGGGTGACAATGGCTACACCTTC.

In its sample, this clonotype was seen many times. This chain connects TRBV7-9 to TRBJ2-5; D may match TRBD1 or TRBD2 (7 bases each). The length of the CDR3 is 16 residues. CDR1 is SEHNR and CDR2 is FQNEAQ in the germline V gene (reference sequence). Trimming left V 3 bases short and J 1 base short, with 15 bases between. CDR3 nucleotide sequence: TGTGCCAGCAGCTTGGGGGGGGGACAGACCCAAGAGACCCAGTACTTC. Its protein is CASSLGGGQTQETQYF. The full variable domain, with the rest looked up from reference TRBV7-9 and TRBJ2-5, is DTGVSQNPRHKITKRGQNVTFRCDPISEHNRLYWYRQTLGQGPEFLTYFQNEAQLEKSRLLSDRFSAERPKGSFSTLEIQRTEQGDSAMYLCASSLGGGQTQETQYFGPGTRLLVL.

This clonotype appeared many times. The CDR3 nucleotides read TGTGCCAGCAGTTTTATAGGGAAGCACTACACCTTC. It yields the protein CASSFIGKHYTF. This chain connects TRBV12-3 or TRBV12-4 to TRBJ1-2; D not certain. Trimming took 3 bases from V and 10 from J, leaving 12 bases between them. There are 12 residues in the CDR3.

The gene calls are TRBV20-1 and TRBJ1-3, with D unclear. The V gene's germline CDR1 is DFQATT and CDR2 SNEGSKA (reference sequence). The CDR3 length is 14 residues. V was cut by 3 bases and J by 4 bases, with 13 bases left in between. CDR3 residues: CSASLSFGGNTIYF. The CDR3 DNA follows: TGCAGTGCTAGTCTGTCCTTTGGAGGAAACACCATATATTTT.

This clonotype was seen at least ten times. The chain recombines TRBV19 with TRBJ1-1, with 10 positions matching TRBD1. Germline loops: CDR1 LNHDA, CDR2 SQIVND (reference sequence). V dropped 6 bases and J dropped 1; count of bases not matched to a gene: 11. This CDR3 spans 17 amino acids. The chain's CDR3 is CASSWGQGRISNTEAFF. The CDR3 nucleotides read TGTGCCAGTAGCTGGGGACAGGGGAGGATATCGAACACTGAAGCTTTCTTT.

In its sample, this clonotype was seen many times. The chain recombines TRBV7-2 with TRBJ1-5, with 9 bases matching TRBD1. The CDR3 covers 19 residues. The germline V gene has CDR1 SGHTA and CDR2 FQGNSA. V was pared by 0 bases and J by 1 base, with 10 bases of the junction left unmatched. The CDR3 loop reads CASSLASTGGGLSNQPQHF. The CDR3 DNA is TGTGCCAGCAGCTTAGCCTCCACAGGGGGCGGTTTGAGCAATCAGCCCCAGCATTTT.

This clonotype turned up a few times. A much larger clone differs from this one at a single base, so this may be a read error. The chain has TRBV7-2 and TRBJ1-2; 9 nucleotides agree with TRBD1. J was trimmed by 4 bases and V by 1 base; bases with no gene match: 1. Germline CDR1 is SGHTA and CDR2 is FQGNSA. This CDR3 has 14 residues. The DNA of the CDR3 is TGTGCCAGCAGCTTAGGGGACAGGGTCTATGGCTACACCTTC. The encoded protein is CASSLGDRVYGYTF.

This clonotype was observed many times. The gene calls are TRBV6-1 and TRBJ1-2; D might be TRBD1 (5 bases). Between the trimmed V and J ends, which lost 6 bases and 4 bases, there was a span of 18 bases. Per germline, CDR1 MNHNS and CDR2 SASEGT. CDR3 length: 15 amino acids. This CDR3 is CASSAGTGLSYGYTF. CDR3 bases: TGTGCCAGCAGCGCAGGGACCGGCTTATCCTATGGCTACACCTTC.

In this sample, this clonotype turned up a few times. The rearrangement links TRBV10-3 to TRBJ2-7; TRBD1 matches at 7 bases. Trimming took 2 bases from V and 4 from J; bases not matched to a gene: 2. This CDR3 spans 13 amino acids. Germline V lookup: CDR1 ENHRY, CDR2 SYGVKD. The CDR3 loop reads CAISEGTEYEQYF. CDR3 nucleotide sequence: TGTGCCATCAGTGAGGGGACAGAATACGAGCAGTACTTC.

This clonotype was counted at least ten times. This chain uses TRBV2 with TRBJ2-6; 9 nucleotides match TRBD1. Per germline, CDR1 SNHLY and CDR2 FYNNEI. V lost 9 bases, J lost 1 base, and 13 bases stayed unmatched. The CDR3 is 18 residues long. The DNA of the CDR3 is TGTGCCAGTACTACGTCGACAGGGGGATTGTCTGGGGCCAACGTCCTGACTTTC. Protein: CASTTSTGGLSGANVLTF.

The table lists this clonotype with many counts. The gene calls are TRBV11-2 and TRBJ2-2; D possibly corresponds to TRBD1 (6 bases). Looked up from germline, CDR1 is SGHAT and CDR2 is FQNNGV. The CDR3 runs to 13 residues. Trimming took 6 bases from V and 5 from J, leaving 10 bases between them. The CDR3 region has the DNA TGTGCCAGCAGAATTCAGGGGACCGGGGAGCTGTTTTTT. Translation: CASRIQGTGELFF.

Many counts were recorded for this clonotype. This chain connects TRBV12-3 or TRBV12-4 to TRBJ2-5; D gene ambiguous. The CDR3 contains 13 residues. The germline V and J ends were trimmed by 2 bases and 1 base, with 5 bases remaining between them. The CDR3 DNA reads as TGTGCCAGCAGTTTATGGACCCAAGAGACCCAGTACTTC. Amino acid sequence: CASSLWTQETQYF.

The V call is TRBV11-2, the J call TRBJ2-7; the match to TRBD2 covers 12 bases. V shed 3 bases and J 0 bases; nucleotides not matched to a gene: 6. The CDR3 totals 17 residues. The germline V gene encodes CDR1 SGHAT and CDR2 FQNNGV. The CDR3 DNA reads as TGTGCCAGCAGCTTTGGACTAGCGGGAAGAAGCTCCTACGAGCAGTACTTC. As protein: CASSFGLAGRSSYEQYF.

This clonotype appeared many times. The chain employs TRBV5-1 and TRBJ2-7; no clear D. Germline V CDR1 and CDR2: SGHRS, YFSETQ. The CDR3 length is 14 residues. Trimming left V 1 base short and J 3 bases short, with 11 bases between. DNA for the CDR3: TGCGCCAGCAGCTTGAAGGCAGGTAGCTACGAGCAGTACTTC. It is translated as CASSLKAGSYEQYF.

The table lists this clonotype with many counts. The genes are TRBV20-1 and TRBJ2-7; D is perhaps TRBD2 (5 bases). The CDR3 has 13 residues. Looked up from germline, CDR1 is DFQATT and CDR2 is SNEGSKA (reference sequence). The germline V and J ends were trimmed by 1 base and 3 bases, with 10 bases remaining between them. CDR3 in amino acids: CSARGEGSYEQYF. The CDR3 nucleotides read TGCAGTGCTAGAGGGGAAGGGAGCTACGAGCAGTACTTC.

Many counts were recorded for this clonotype. The rearrangement joins TRBV12-3 or TRBV12-4 to TRBJ2-4; D may match TRBD1 or TRBD2 (5 bases each). CDR3 length: 16 amino acids. V was cut by 3 bases and J by 0 bases, with 12 bases left in between. The CDR3 DNA is TGTGCCAGCAGTTTCTCCTCGGGGCTAGCCAAAAACATTCAGTACTTC. Protein product: CASSFSSGLAKNIQYF.

This clonotype was seen a few times. This chain uses TRBV7-9 with TRBJ2-7; D is undetermined. This CDR3 has 13 amino acids. Trimming stripped 1 base from V and 3 bases from J, with 7 bases between. Germline V CDR1 and CDR2: SEHNR, FQNEAQ (reference sequence). The CDR3 region is CASSLVPDYEQYF. The CDR3 DNA follows: TGTGCCAGCAGCTTAGTTCCGGACTACGAGCAGTACTTC.

The genes are TRBV20-1 and TRBJ2-7, with 12 nucleotides matching TRBD2. The V segment lost 3 bases and the J segment 4 bases; nucleotides outside the gene matches: 10. The CDR3 is 16 residues long. Per the germline V gene, CDR1 is DFQATT and CDR2 is SNEGSKA (reference sequence). For the CDR3, the DNA is TGCAGTGCTAGGGCCCCCCTAGCGGGAGGGCCGTACGAGCAGTACTTC. It translates to CSARAPLAGGPYEQYF.

In its sample, this clonotype was seen many times. V gene TRBV12-5 combines with J gene TRBJ1-5; weak D call: TRBD1 (5 bases). The germline CDR1 and CDR2 sequences are LGHNT and FRNRAP. V was clipped by 6 bases and J by 0 bases, with 12 bases between them. This CDR3 has 15 residues. The CDR3 DNA is TGTGCTAGTGGCCACGGGGGGGATAGCAATCAGCCCCAGCATTTT. Its protein product is CASGHGGDSNQPQHF.

This clonotype was picked up many times. The chain recombines TRBV7-3 with TRBJ1-1, with D possibly being TRBD1 (5 bases). This CDR3 spans 15 amino acids. The germline V gene has CDR1 SGHTA and CDR2 FQGTGA. The ends were cut back, 5 bases at V and 3 bases at J, with 16 bases in the middle. This CDR3 reads CASSTSGMGYTEAFF. CDR3 nucleotides: TGTGCCAGCAGCACTTCAGGGATGGGGTACACTGAAGCTTTCTTT.

This clonotype was recorded at least ten times. The J gene is TRBJ1-5, the V gene TRBV7-2; D is unresolved. Per the germline V gene, CDR1 is SGHTA and CDR2 is FQGNSA. V was shortened by 4 bases and J by 1 base, with 23 bases between the two germline ends. The CDR3 contains 19 residues. The DNA for the CDR3 is TGTGCCAGCAGCTCCCTTTACTCCGGGGTCCACGACAGCAATCAGCCCCAGCATTTT. Translated, it gives CASSSLYSGVHDSNQPQHF.